This T cell receptor (beta chain) was identified in a study of cytomegalovirus exposure and HLA in healthy donors. Study context: Earlier findings included roughly 100 million unique TCR beta sequences obtained from roughly 200 million T cells.

In the PCR, 60 Vbeta and 13 Jbeta primers were used. The table came from immunoSEQ multiplex PCR; TCRdb's copy has only in-frame clones and leaves some out. The data show about 82,000 clones, with about 78% seen just once and more than 2.5% held by the top ten. The CDR3 is made up of 15 amino acids. V gave up 9 bases and J gave up 0 bases; unmatched junction bases: 10. Looked up from germline, CDR1 is SNHLY and CDR2 is FYNNEI. The receptor's source is a man aged 50 to 59 in good health and CMV-seronegative. Sequenced: PBMCs. V and J are TRBV2 and TRBJ2-5; 7 bases are shared with TRBD2. This CDR3 is CASGGWGGYQETQYF. Written as DNA, the CDR3 is TGTGCCAGTGGCGGGTGGGGGGGATACCAAGAGACCCAGTACTTC.